The rows below give T cell receptor beta chains drawn from one sample of a study of cytomegalovirus exposure and HLA in healthy donors. Libraries were prepared by immunoSEQ multiplex PCR; TCRdb keeps only in-frame clonotypes and omits some of them. The sample gives about 130,000 clones, approximately 84% of which show up once; about 2.5% is in the top ten. The specimen sequenced was PBMCs. Receptors originate from a boy aged 2 to 10 in good health and CMV-seronegative. Each CDR3 is given with its conserved first and last residue. D genes are given only for firm matches. Expanded clones get a size class; other rows say once, few or many, or leave the size out.

>NA|NA|TRBV28|TRBJ1-1
CASSPGAGNTEAFF
TGTGCCAGCAGTCCAGGGGCTGGGAACACTGAAGCTTTCTTT
>NA|NA|TRBV7-9|TRBJ1-3
CSSSPSRAGVIGNTIYF
TGTTCCAGCAGCCCCAGTCGGGCGGGGGTTATTGGAAACACCATATATTTT
>NA|NA|TRBV30|TRBJ2-2
CAWLGQYTGELFF
TGTGCCTGGTTAGGACAGTACACCGGGGAGCTGTTTTTT
>NA|NA|TRBV10-3|TRBJ2-1
CAISGQGSSYNEQFF
TGTGCCATCAGTGGGCAGGGGAGCTCCTACAATGAGCAGTTCTTC
>TRBD2|NA|TRBV5-1|TRBJ2-7
CASSFGGRGGSYEQYF
TGCGCCAGCAGCTTTGGGGGGCGGGGGGGATCCTACGAGCAGTACTTC
>NA|NA|TRBV29-1|TRBJ2-1
CSVDSRGTYNEQFF
TGCAGCGTTGATTCTAGAGGAACCTACAATGAGCAGTTCTTC
>NA|once|TRBV15|TRBJ1-3
CATSRETVAGNTIYF
TGTGCCACCAGCAGGGAGACAGTAGCTGGAAACACCATATATTTT
>TRBD1|NA|TRBV14|TRBJ1-2
CASSSRGDRGNYGYTF
TGTGCCAGCAGCTCAAGAGGGGACAGGGGAAACTATGGCTACACCTTC
>NA|NA|TRBV27|TRBJ1-1
CASSLLRVNTEAFF
TGTGCCAGCAGTTTACTCAGGGTGAACACTGAAGCTTTCTTT
>TRBD2|once|TRBV11-3|TRBJ2-2
CASSAIAGGMNTGELFF
TGTGCCAGCAGCGCAATAGCGGGAGGGATGAACACCGGGGAGCTGTTTTTT
>TRBD2|NA|TRBV6-6|TRBJ2-1
CASSGGAYNEQFF
TGTGCCAGCAGTGGGGGGGCCTACAATGAGCAGTTCTTC
>NA|NA|TRBV30|TRBJ2-3
CAWRLASPRQYF
TGTGCCTGGAGGCTAGCGAGCCCCCGGCAGTATTTT
>NA|few|TRBV27|TRBJ2-6
CASSRVPPPAGSGANVLTF
TGTGCCAGCAGCCGGGTCCCGCCTCCCGCTGGCTCTGGGGCCAACGTCCTGACTTTC
>NA|NA|TRBV25-1|TRBJ1-2
CASSGYREVAGYTF
TGTGCCAGCAGTGGGTATAGGGAGGTTGCTGGCTACACCTTC
>NA|NA|TRBV30|TRBJ1-2
CAWSGGGGGYGYTF
TGTGCCTGGAGCGGAGGGGGGGGCGGCTATGGCTACACCTTC
>NA|NA|TRBV4-1|TRBJ1-1
CASSQDLPGNTEAFF
TGCGCCAGCAGCCAAGATCTTCCGGGGAACACTGAAGCTTTCTTT
>NA|NA|TRBV6-1|TRBJ1-5
CASSGEERNQPQHF
TGTGCCAGCAGTGGGGAGGAACGAAATCAGCCCCAGCATTTT
>TRBD1|NA|TRBV5-1|TRBJ1-2
CASSLDRGYGYTF
TGCGCCAGCAGCTTGGACAGGGGCTATGGCTACACCTTC
>NA|NA|TRBV10-1|TRBJ1-3
CASSTGRKGTIYF
TGCGCCAGCAGTACAGGGAGAAAGGGGACCATATATTTT
>NA|NA|TRBV7-6|TRBJ2-7
CASSLRGREQYF
TGTGCCAGCAGCTTAAGAGGGCGCGAGCAGTACTTC
>NA|NA|TRBV19|TRBJ2-1
CASSSNPQGTLYNEQFF
TGTGCCAGTAGTTCAAACCCGCAGGGGACCCTCTACAATGAGCAGTTCTTC
>TRBD1|NA|TRBV2|TRBJ1-3
CASRVGQAFGNTIYF
TGTGCCAGCAGAGTTGGACAGGCCTTTGGAAACACCATATATTTT
>NA|NA|TRBV7-6|TRBJ1-2
CASSPQAGSPTNYGYTF
TGTGCCAGCAGCCCCCAGGCGGGGTCCCCTACTAACTATGGCTACACCTTC
>NA|NA|TRBV21-1|TRBJ1-5
CASSKGGVHSNQPQHF
TGTGCCAGCAGCAAAGGCGGCGTCCATAGCAATCAGCCCCAGCATTTT
>TRBD2|NA|TRBV9|TRBJ2-1
CASSYTSGGSYNEQFF
TGTGCCAGCAGCTACACTAGCGGGGGGTCCTACAATGAGCAGTTCTTC
>NA|few|TRBV9|TRBJ1-6
CASSLNNTYNSPLHF
TGTGCCAGCAGCCTTAATAACACCTATAATTCACCCCTCCACTTT
>NA|NA|TRBV19|TRBJ2-3
CASSPLLRGVSDTQYF
TGTGCCAGTAGTCCTCTCTTGCGGGGCGTGTCAGATACGCAGTATTTT
>TRBD1|NA|TRBV6-5|TRBJ1-1
CASSPQTGSNTEAFF
TGTGCCAGCAGTCCCCAGACAGGGTCGAACACTGAAGCTTTCTTT